These T cell receptor beta chains were read from a single sample in a study of breast tumors, draining lymph nodes, adjacent tissues. Each CDR3 protein gets one entry after TCRdb re-called the multiplex PCR reads with MiXCR. This sample has approximately 170,000 distinct CDR3 sequences, with roughly a third found just once. Specimen: axillary lymph node tissue. All receptors come from a female donor with breast cancer. Some clones in this sample may be carry-over from other donors' samples. Each CDR3 is given with its conserved first and last residue. The D gene is left open where the match is weak. Size is stated for part of the rows, as once, few or many counts, or as a class when the clone is expanded.

j_call	clone_size	v_call	d_call	cdr3_length	cdr3_aa	cdr3_nt
TRBJ2-7	many	TRBV5-6	NA	13	CASSFGTNYEQYF	TGTGCCAGCAGCTTCGGGACGAACTACGAGCAGTACTTC
TRBJ1-4	NA	TRBV2	TRBD1	14	CASRTGQGVSKLFF	TGTGCCAGCAGGACGGGACAGGGGGTCTCTAAACTGTTTTTT
TRBJ2-6	NA	TRBV28	TRBD1	17	CASLGGQPSSGANVLTF	TGTGCCAGCCTTGGGGGACAGCCCAGCTCTGGGGCCAACGTCCTGACTTTC
TRBJ1-3	many	TRBV6-1	NA	15	CASSPEGGTRNTIYF	TGTGCCAGCAGTCCCGAGGGGGGGACAAGAAACACCATATATTTT
TRBJ2-3	many	TRBV2	TRBD1	15	CASFRDREFTDTQYF	TGTGCCAGCTTCCGGGACAGGGAATTCACAGATACGCAGTATTTT
TRBJ1-6	NA	TRBV7-2	NA	14	CASSYSGGGSPLHF	TGTGCCAGCAGCTACAGCGGGGGGGGATCACCCCTCCACTTT
TRBJ2-2	NA	TRBV11-2	NA	19	CASSHQNRDQRVRTGELFF	TGTGCCAGCAGCCATCAAAATAGGGACCAGCGGGTCCGCACCGGGGAGCTGTTTTTT
TRBJ2-5	NA	TRBV7-8	TRBD2	16	CASSPPGLASQETQYF	TGTGCCAGCAGCCCACCGGGACTAGCGTCTCAAGAGACCCAGTACTTC
TRBJ2-2	many	TRBV5-1	TRBD1	15	CASSVPTGGTGELFF	TGCGCCAGCAGCGTGCCGACAGGGGGGACCGGGGAGCTGTTTTTT
TRBJ2-4	NA	TRBV29-1	NA	17	CSVLARGGRPAKNIQYF	TGCAGCGTATTGGCCAGGGGAGGTCGCCCAGCCAAAAACATTCAGTACTTC
TRBJ1-1	NA	TRBV19	NA	14	CASTIQGAFTEAFF	TGTGCCAGTACCATACAGGGCGCGTTCACTGAAGCTTTCTTT
TRBJ2-5	NA	TRBV20-1	NA	13	CSARGMGRETQYF	TGCAGTGCTAGGGGGATGGGGCGAGAGACCCAGTACTTC
TRBJ2-5	many	TRBV20-1	TRBD1	13	CSARSTGGETQYF	TGCAGTGCTAGGTCGACAGGGGGAGAGACCCAGTACTTC
TRBJ2-3	many	TRBV6-1	TRBD2	15	CASRKLAGSTDTQYF	TGTGCCAGCAGGAAACTAGCGGGAAGCACAGATACGCAGTATTTT
TRBJ2-1	few	TRBV28	TRBD2	16	CASSFVSGGAYNEQFF	TGTGCCAGCAGTTTTGTTTCGGGAGGCGCATACAATGAGCAGTTCTTC
TRBJ1-4	NA	TRBV2	NA	19	CASRHGDIPYEQYFGKLFF	NA
TRBJ2-6	NA	TRBV29-1	NA	18	CSVAVGGGIYSGANVLTF	TGCAGCGTTGCGGTGGGGGGCGGGATTTACTCTGGGGCCAACGTCCTGACTTTC
TRBJ2-3	many	TRBV11-2	TRBD2	15	CASSRIGTSIDTQYF	TGTGCCAGCAGCCGAATAGGGACTAGCATAGATACGCAGTATTTT
TRBJ1-3	many	TRBV7-8	NA	17	CASSIYLSYRVGNTIYF	TGTGCCAGCAGCATCTACCTATCGTATCGAGTTGGAAACACCATATATTTT
TRBJ2-2	NA	TRBV10-3	NA	17	CAISESTAAGNTGELFF	TGTGCCATCAGTGAGTCGACGGCGGCTGGAAACACCGGGGAGCTGTTTTTT
TRBJ1-3	many	TRBV4-1	NA	18	CASSQDLGHDSFGRTIYF	TGCGCCAGCAGCCAAGATTTGGGGCATGATTCGTTTGGGAGGACCATATATTTT
TRBJ1-6	many	TRBV4-2	NA	14	CATSRGGLNSPLHF	TGTGCCACCTCCCGGGGGGGGCTGAATTCACCCCTCCACTTT
TRBJ1-1	NA	TRBV29-1	NA	13	CSVGVRGHTEAFF	TGCAGCGTTGGGGTGCGGGGGCACACTGAAGCTTTCTTT
TRBJ1-3	many	TRBV19	TRBD1	15	CASRRDRETGNTIYF	TGTGCCAGCCGGAGGGACAGGGAGACTGGAAACACCATATATTTT
TRBJ2-5	many	TRBV9	TRBD2	19	CASSAGGLAGLGGQETQYF	TGTGCCAGCAGCGCCGGGGGGTTAGCGGGGCTCGGGGGGCAAGAGACCCAGTACTTC
TRBJ2-7	many	TRBV30	TRBD1	16	CAWSVILPRTGYEQYF	TGTGCCTGGAGTGTCATACTCCCACGGACAGGGTACGAGCAGTACTTC
TRBJ2-2	once	TRBV5-5	TRBD1	16	CASGATGTANTGELFF	TGTGCCAGCGGCGCCACCGGGACAGCGAACACCGGGGAGCTGTTTTTT
TRBJ2-5	many	TRBV7-9	NA	14	CASSLARLAETQYF	TGTGCCAGCAGCTTAGCGAGGCTAGCGGAGACCCAGTACTTC
TRBJ2-1	many	TRBV7-9	NA	14	CASRSGGLGNEQFF	TGTGCCAGCAGGTCGGGGGGCCTCGGGAATGAGCAGTTCTTC
TRBJ2-5	few	TRBV6-1	NA	12	CASNLAWETQYF	TGTGCCAGCAATCTAGCGTGGGAGACCCAGTACTTC